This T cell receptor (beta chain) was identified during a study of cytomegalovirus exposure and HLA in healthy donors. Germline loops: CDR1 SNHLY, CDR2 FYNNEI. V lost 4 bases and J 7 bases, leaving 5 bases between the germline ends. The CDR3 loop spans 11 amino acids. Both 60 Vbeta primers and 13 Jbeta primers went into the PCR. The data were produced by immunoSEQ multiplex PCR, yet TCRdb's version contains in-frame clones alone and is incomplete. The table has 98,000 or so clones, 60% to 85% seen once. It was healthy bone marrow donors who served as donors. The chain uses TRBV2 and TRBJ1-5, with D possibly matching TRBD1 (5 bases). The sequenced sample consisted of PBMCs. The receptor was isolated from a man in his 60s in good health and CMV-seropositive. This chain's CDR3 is CASSGGQPQHF. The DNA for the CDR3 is TGTGCCAGCAGTGGGGGCCAGCCCCAGCATTTT.